A selection of T cell receptor beta chains follows, all from one sample in a study of CD8+ T cells in alopecia areata. Sequencing used immunoSEQ multiplex PCR; TCRdb keeps in-frame clones, though not all of them. The sample has about 200,000 clones, more than 50% seen once; the top ten hold approximately 4.9%. The material sequenced was CD8+ T cells sorted from blood. These receptors all come from a human donor in good health. Each CDR3 is given with its conserved first and last residue. D genes are given only for firm matches. Expanded clones are given a class, and other clones once, few, many or no size at all.

CDR3nt	CDR3aa	v_gene	j_gene	abundance	d_gene
TGTGCCAGCAGTGACTCCCGGACAGGGGTGAACACTGAAGCTTTCTTT	CASSDSRTGVNTEAFF	TRBV6-4	TRBJ1-1	few	TRBD1
TGTGCCAGCAGTTTCCTTGACAGGGGCGGTCAGCCCCAGCATTTT	CASSFLDRGGQPQHF	TRBV6-6	TRBJ1-5	-	TRBD1
TGCGCCAGCAGCTTATGGGAGGCGAATTCACCCCTCCACTTT	CASSLWEANSPLHF	TRBV5-1	TRBJ1-6	few	-
TGTGCCAGCAGCTTAGGCTTCTACAATGAGCAGTTCTTC	CASSLGFYNEQFF	TRBV7-2	TRBJ2-1	few	-
TGCGCCAGCAGTGATATATTGAACACTGAAGCTTTCTTT	CASSDILNTEAFF	TRBV10-1	TRBJ1-1	-	-
TGCAGCGTACCAGGGATTGAAGCTTTCTTT	CSVPGIEAFF	TRBV29-1	TRBJ1-1	-	-
TGTGCCAGCAGCTTAGGGGGACAGGGAGTGGAGGGCTACACCTTC	CASSLGGQGVEGYTF	TRBV7-8	TRBJ1-2	-	TRBD1
TGTGCCAGCAGTACCGACAGGGGATTATCCTACGAGCAGTACTTC	CASSTDRGLSYEQYF	TRBV13	TRBJ2-7	-	TRBD1
TGTGCCAGCAGCGGGGACAGGGGGCAGCCCCAGCATTTT	CASSGDRGQPQHF	TRBV5-6	TRBJ1-5	-	TRBD1
TGTGCCTGGAGCTACGGACAGGGGGACTACGAGCAGTACTTC	CAWSYGQGDYEQYF	TRBV30	TRBJ2-7	-	TRBD1
TGTGCCAGCAGCCAAGGCCAGGGACAGGGGCACGAGCAGTACTTC	CASSQGQGQGHEQYF	TRBV4-2	TRBJ2-7	few	TRBD1
TGCGCCAGCAGCATTGAACAAGGAGATACGCAGTATTTT	CASSIEQGDTQYF	TRBV5-1	TRBJ2-3	few	-
TGTGCTAGTGGTTTGGGACTAGCGGGGCAAGAGACCCAGTACTTC	CASGLGLAGQETQYF	TRBV12-5	TRBJ2-5	-	TRBD2
TGCAGCGTCGCTACAGGGGATAATTCACCCCTCCACTTT	CSVATGDNSPLHF	TRBV29-1	TRBJ1-6	few	TRBD1
TGCAGCGCGACAGATGATGGCTACACCTTC	CSATDDGYTF	TRBV29-1	TRBJ1-2	few	-
TGTGCCTGGGACCCGGGGACCCCAGCTAGCACAGATACGCAGTATTTT	CAWDPGTPASTDTQYF	TRBV30	TRBJ2-3	-	-
TGCGCCAGCAGCTGGACGGGGGCAGGCAATGAGCAGTTCTTC	CASSWTGAGNEQFF	TRBV5-1	TRBJ2-1	few	-
TGTGCCAGCAGCCTTGGGACAGGGGACTCACCCCTCCACTTT	CASSLGTGDSPLHF	TRBV13	TRBJ1-6	-	TRBD1
TGCAGCGTTGAAGGGGTCCTGAACACTGAAGCTTTCTTT	CSVEGVLNTEAFF	TRBV29-1	TRBJ1-1	-	-
TGTGCCAGCAGCTTAGGGGCTTTCTATGGCTACACCTTC	CASSLGAFYGYTF	TRBV7-2	TRBJ1-2	few	-
TGTGCCAGCAGTCAGTTCGGCGGCAATTCACCCCTCCACTTT	CASSQFGGNSPLHF	TRBV6-5	TRBJ1-6	once	-